Each of the 2 T cell receptor beta chains below was sequenced from the same sample in a study of OX40 agonist ivuxolimab in advanced cancers. Clones were sequenced by immunoSEQ multiplex PCR, and TCRdb holds only the in-frame ones, with some missing. This sample carries tens of thousands of clones, roughly 90% of them seen once, and the ten largest clones take roughly 2.5%. The source material was CD4+ or CD8+ T cells sorted from blood, sampled in a trial of the OX40 agonist ivuxolimab. The receptors here all came from an adult with an advanced solid tumor such as melanoma, head and neck, liver or kidney cancer.

The chain employs TRBV18 and TRBJ1-4; tentative D call: TRBD1 (5 bases). V dropped 3 bases and J dropped 6 bases, with 14 bases sitting between them. The CDR3 consists of 15 residues. Germline CDR1 KGHSH, CDR2 LQKENI. The DNA for the CDR3 is TGTGCCAGCTCACCCGGGGCAGGGAGCTATGAAAAACTGTTTTTT. It yields the protein CASSPGAGSYEKLFF. Combining the CDR3 with reference TRBV18 and TRBJ1-4 gives the whole variable domain NAGVMQNPRHLVRRRGQEARLRCSPMKGHSHVYWYRQLPEEGLKFMVYLQKENIIDESGMPKERFSAEFPKEGPSILRIQQVVRGDSAAYFCASSPGAGSYEKLFFGSGTQLSVL.

The gene calls are TRBV29-1 and TRBJ1-2; D is ambiguous. Germline V gene sequence: CDR1 SQVTM, CDR2 ANQGSEA. CDR3 size: 13 residues. The V end lost 6 bases, the J end lost 7 bases, and 18 bases lay between the germline ends. CDR3: CSVGVNADLGYTF. The CDR3 DNA reads TGCAGCGTCGGAGTTAATGCGGACCTTGGCTACACCTTC.